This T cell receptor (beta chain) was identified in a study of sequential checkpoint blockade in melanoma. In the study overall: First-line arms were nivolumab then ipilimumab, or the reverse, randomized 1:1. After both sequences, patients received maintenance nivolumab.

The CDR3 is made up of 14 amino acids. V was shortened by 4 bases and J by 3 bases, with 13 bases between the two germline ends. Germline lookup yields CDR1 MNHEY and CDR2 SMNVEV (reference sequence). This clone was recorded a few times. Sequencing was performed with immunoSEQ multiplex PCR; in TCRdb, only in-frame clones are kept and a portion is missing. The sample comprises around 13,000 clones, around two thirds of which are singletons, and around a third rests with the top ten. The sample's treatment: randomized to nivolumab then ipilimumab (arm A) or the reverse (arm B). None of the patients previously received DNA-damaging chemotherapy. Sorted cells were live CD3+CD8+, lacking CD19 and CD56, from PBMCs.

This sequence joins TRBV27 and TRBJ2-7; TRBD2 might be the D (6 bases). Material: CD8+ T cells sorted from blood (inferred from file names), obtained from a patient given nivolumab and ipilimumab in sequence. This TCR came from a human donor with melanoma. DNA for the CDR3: TGTGCCAGCAGTTACTCGGCCGGGGGCTACGAGCAGTACTTC. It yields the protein CASSYSAGGYEQYF.